This TCR beta chain was found in a study of siplizumab effects on memory and regulatory T cells. Study-level points and caveats: Left unconfirmed was the suppressive function of proliferating Tregs from siplizumab cultures. Naive T cells were seemingly more diverse than memory cells, and major contributions to the alloresponse seemed to be made by them. Significantly reduced by siplizumab was the cumulative frequency of alloreactive sequences, namely those traceable to unstimulated CD4+ memory cells.

Only a few counts were recorded for this clone. As yet, its antigen is unknown. TCR templates numbering some 100,000 were assayed per sample. Profiling relied on immunoSEQ multiplex PCR, and the TCRdb table lists in-frame clones only, not all of them. Counted here are 110,000 or so clones, roughly 94% occurring once; the ten biggest clones make up around 0.73%. Trimming removed 1 base at V and 2 bases at J, with 8 bases between. In germline, CDR1 is SGHTA, CDR2 FQGNSA. The CDR3 is made up of 14 amino acids. The genes are TRBV7-2 and TRBJ1-1; D remains unclear. Sequencing input: Tregs sorted from blood. The TCR originated in a human donor in good health. CDR3: CASSLGAVNTEAFF. In DNA, the CDR3 is TGTGCCAGCAGCTTAGGTGCAGTTAACACTGAAGCTTTCTTT.